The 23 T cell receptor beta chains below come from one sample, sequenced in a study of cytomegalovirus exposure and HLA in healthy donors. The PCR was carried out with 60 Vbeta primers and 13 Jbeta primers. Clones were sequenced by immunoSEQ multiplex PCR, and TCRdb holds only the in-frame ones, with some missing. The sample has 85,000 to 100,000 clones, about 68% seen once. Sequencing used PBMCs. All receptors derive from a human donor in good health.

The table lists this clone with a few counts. The CDR3 loop is CAISAQQGTEKLFF. As DNA, the CDR3 is TGTGCCATCAGTGCGCAACAGGGGACTGAAAAACTGTTTTTT. This sequence joins TRBV10-3 and TRBJ1-4, with 7 bases that match TRBD1. CDR1 ENHRY and CDR2 SYGVKD come from the germline V gene. The CDR3 totals 14 residues. The V and J ends lost 4 bases and 7 bases, in that order; junction bases with no gene match: 6.

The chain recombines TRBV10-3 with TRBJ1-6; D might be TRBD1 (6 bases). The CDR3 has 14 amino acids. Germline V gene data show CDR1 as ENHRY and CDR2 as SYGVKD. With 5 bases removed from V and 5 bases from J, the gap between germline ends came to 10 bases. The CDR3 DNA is TGTGCCATCAGTACAGGGAGTAATAATTCACCCCTCCACTTT. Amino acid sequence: CAISTGSNNSPLHF.

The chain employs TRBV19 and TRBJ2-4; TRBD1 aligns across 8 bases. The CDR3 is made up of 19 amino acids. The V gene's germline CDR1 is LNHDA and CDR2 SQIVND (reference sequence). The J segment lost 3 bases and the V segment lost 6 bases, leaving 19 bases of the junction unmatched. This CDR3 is CASSRRGGQQGVGKNIQYF. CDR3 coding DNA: TGTGCCAGTAGCCGGCGGGGTGGGCAACAGGGGGTCGGCAAAAACATTCAGTACTTC.

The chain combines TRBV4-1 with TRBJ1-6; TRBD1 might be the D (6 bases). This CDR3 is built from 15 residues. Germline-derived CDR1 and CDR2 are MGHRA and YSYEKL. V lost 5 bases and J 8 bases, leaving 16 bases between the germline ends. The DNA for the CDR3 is TGCGCCAGCAGCTCAAGGGGGACAACGGATTCACCCCTCCACTTT. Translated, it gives CASSSRGTTDSPLHF.

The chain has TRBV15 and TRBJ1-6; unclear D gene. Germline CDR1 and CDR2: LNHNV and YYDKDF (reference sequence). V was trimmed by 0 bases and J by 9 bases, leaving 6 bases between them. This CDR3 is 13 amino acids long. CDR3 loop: CATSRDWSSPLHF. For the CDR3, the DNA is TGTGCCACCAGCAGAGATTGGAGTTCACCCCTCCACTTT.

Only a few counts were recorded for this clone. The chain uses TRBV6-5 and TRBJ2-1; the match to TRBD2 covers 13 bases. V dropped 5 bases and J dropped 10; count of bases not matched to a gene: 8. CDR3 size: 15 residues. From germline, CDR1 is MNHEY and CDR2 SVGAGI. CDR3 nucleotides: TGTGCCAGCAGTACTAGCGGGGGGGCTTGGCGGGAGCAGTTCTTC. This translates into CASSTSGGAWREQFF.

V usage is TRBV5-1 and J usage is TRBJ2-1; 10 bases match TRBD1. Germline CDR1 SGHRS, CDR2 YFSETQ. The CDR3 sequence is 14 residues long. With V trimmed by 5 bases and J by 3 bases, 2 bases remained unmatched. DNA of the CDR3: TGCGCCAGCAGAGGACAGGGGGACTACAATGAGCAGTTCTTC. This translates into CASRGQGDYNEQFF.

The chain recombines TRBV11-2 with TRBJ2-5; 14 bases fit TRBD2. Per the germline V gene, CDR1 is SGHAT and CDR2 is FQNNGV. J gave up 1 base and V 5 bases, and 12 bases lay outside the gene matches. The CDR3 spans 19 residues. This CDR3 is CASSPGLAGGLAPQETQYF. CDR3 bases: TGTGCCAGCAGCCCTGGACTAGCGGGGGGCCTGGCCCCCCAAGAGACCCAGTACTTC.

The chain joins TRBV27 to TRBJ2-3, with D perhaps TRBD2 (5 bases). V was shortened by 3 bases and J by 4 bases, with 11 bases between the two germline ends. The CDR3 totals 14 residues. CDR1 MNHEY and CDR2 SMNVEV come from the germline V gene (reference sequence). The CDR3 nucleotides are TGTGCCAGCAGTTTTACGGGGTGGGCAGATACGCAGTATTTT. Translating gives CASSFTGWADTQYF.

DNA for the CDR3: TGTGCCAGCAGTGAAGCGAGACTATACAATGAGCAGTTCTTC. Its protein is CASSEARLYNEQFF. The chain joins TRBV2 to TRBJ2-1; perhaps TRBD2 as D (5 bases). The CDR3 contains 14 residues. CDR1 and CDR2 from the germline V gene are SNHLY and FYNNEI. V lost 0 bases and J lost 4, with 7 bases in between.

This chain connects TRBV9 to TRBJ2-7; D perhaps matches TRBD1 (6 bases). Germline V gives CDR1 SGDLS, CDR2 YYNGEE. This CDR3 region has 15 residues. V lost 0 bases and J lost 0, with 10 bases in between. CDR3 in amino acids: CASSVAQDSSYEQYF. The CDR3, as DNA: TGTGCCAGCAGCGTAGCTCAGGACAGCTCCTACGAGCAGTACTTC.

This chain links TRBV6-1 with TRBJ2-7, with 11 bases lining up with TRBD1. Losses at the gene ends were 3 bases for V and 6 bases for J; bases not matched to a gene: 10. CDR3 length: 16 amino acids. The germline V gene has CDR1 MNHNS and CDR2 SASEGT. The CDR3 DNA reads TGTGCCAGCAGTGATTTCTATTCCGGGACAGGGGGCGAGCAGTACTTC. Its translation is CASSDFYSGTGGEQYF.

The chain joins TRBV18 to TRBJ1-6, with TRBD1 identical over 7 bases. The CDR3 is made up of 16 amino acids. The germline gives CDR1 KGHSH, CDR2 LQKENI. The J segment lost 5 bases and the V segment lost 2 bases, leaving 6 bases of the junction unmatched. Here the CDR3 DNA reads TGTGCCAGCTCACCAACGGGGACAGAGAATAATTCACCCCTCCACTTT. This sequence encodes CASSPTGTENNSPLHF.

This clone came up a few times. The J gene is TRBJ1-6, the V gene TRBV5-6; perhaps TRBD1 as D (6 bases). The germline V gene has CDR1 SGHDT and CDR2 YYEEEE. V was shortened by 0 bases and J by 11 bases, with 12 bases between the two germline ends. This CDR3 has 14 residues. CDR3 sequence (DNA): TGTGCCAGCAGCTTGGGGACAGTAATAGCACCCCTCCACTTT. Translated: CASSLGTVIAPLHF.

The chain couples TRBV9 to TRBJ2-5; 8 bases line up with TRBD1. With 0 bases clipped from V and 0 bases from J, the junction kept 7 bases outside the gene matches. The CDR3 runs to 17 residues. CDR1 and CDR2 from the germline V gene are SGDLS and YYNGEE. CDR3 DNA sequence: TGTGCCAGCAGCGTAGCTGCGGGACAGGCCTACCAAGAGACCCAGTACTTC. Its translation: CASSVAAGQAYQETQYF.

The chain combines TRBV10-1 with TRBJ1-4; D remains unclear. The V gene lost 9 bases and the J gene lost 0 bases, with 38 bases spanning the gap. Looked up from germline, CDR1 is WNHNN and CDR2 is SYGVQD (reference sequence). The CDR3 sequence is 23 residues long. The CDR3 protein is CARQPLTFTPRCEPIATNEKLFF. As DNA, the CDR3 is TGCGCCAGACAGCCCTTGACGTTTACCCCAAGGTGTGAGCCCATAGCAACTAATGAAAAACTGTTTTTT.

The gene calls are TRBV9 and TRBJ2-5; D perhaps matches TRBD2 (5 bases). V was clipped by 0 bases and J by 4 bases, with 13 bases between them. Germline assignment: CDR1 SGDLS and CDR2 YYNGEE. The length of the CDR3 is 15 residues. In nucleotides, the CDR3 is TGTGCCAGCAGCGTAGACGGGGTATACGCAGAGACCCAGTACTTC. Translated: CASSVDGVYAETQYF.

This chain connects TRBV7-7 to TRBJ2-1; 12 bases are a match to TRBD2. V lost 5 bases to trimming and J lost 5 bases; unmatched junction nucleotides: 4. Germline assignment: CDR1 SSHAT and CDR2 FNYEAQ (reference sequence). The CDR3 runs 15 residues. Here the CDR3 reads CASSGGLAGNNEQFF. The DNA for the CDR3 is TGTGCCAGCAGCGGGGGACTAGCGGGTAACAATGAGCAGTTCTTC.

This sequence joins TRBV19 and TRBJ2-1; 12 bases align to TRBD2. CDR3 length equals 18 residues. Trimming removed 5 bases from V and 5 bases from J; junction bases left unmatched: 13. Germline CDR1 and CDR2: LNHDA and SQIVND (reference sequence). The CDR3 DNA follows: TGTGCCAGTAGTGGGGGGGGCATGACTAGCGGGGGAGACAATGAGCAGTTCTTC. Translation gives CASSGGGMTSGGDNEQFF.

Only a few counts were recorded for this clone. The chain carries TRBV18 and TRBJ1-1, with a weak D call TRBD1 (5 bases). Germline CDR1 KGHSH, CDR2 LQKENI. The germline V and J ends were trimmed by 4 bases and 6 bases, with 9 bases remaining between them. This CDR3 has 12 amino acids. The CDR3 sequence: CASSLGGPEAFF. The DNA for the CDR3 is TGTGCCAGCTCACTGGGGGGTCCTGAAGCTTTCTTT.

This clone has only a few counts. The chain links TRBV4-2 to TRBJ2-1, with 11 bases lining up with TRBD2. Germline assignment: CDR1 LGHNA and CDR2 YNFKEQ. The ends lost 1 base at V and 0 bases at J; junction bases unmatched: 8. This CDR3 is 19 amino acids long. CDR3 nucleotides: TGTGCCAGCAGCCAAGCGGCTAGCGGGGGGCTAAGCTCCTACAATGAGCAGTTCTTC. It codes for CASSQAASGGLSSYNEQFF.

The CDR3 reads CASSPNTENRAGELFF. CDR3 nucleotide sequence: TGTGCCAGCAGCCCGAACACGGAGAACAGGGCCGGGGAGCTGTTTTTT. V and J are TRBV7-6 and TRBJ2-2; possible D gene TRBD1, 6 bases. This CDR3 region has 16 residues. The V gene lost 5 bases and the J gene lost 6 bases, with 19 bases spanning the gap. CDR1 is SGHVS, CDR2 FNYEAQ, per germline.

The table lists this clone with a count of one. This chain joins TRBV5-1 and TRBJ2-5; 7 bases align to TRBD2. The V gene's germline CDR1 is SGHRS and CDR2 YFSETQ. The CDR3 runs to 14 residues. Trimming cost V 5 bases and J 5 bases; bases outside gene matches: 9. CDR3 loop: CASRPGGGQETQYF. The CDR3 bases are TGCGCCAGCAGACCGGGCGGGGGTCAGGAGACCCAGTACTTC.